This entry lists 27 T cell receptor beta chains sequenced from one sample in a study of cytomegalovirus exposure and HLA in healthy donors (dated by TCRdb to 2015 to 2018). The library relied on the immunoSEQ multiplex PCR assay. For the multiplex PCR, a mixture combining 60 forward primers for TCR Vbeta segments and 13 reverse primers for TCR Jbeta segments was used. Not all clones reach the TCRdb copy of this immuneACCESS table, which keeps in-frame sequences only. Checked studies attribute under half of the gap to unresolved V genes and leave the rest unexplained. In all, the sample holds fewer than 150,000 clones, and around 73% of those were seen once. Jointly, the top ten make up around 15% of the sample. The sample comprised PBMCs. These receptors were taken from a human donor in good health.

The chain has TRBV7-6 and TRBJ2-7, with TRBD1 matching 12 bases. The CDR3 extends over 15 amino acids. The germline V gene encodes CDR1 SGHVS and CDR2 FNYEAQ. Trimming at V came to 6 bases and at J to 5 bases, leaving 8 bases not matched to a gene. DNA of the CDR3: TGTGCCAGCAGTCGCACCGGGACAGGGGGCCACGAGCAGTACTTC. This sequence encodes CASSRTGTGGHEQYF.

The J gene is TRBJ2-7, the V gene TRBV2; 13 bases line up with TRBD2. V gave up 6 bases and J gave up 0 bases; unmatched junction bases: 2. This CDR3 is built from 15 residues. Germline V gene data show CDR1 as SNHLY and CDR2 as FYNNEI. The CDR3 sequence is CASRRLAGGSYEQYF. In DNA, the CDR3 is TGTGCCAGCAGACGACTAGCGGGGGGCTCCTACGAGCAGTACTTC.

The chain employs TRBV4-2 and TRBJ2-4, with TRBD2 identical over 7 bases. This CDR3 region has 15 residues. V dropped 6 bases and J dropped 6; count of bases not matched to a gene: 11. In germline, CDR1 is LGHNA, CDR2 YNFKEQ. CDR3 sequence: CASSRFAASGNIQYF. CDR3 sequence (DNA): TGTGCCAGCAGTCGTTTTGCGGCTAGCGGAAACATTCAGTACTTC.

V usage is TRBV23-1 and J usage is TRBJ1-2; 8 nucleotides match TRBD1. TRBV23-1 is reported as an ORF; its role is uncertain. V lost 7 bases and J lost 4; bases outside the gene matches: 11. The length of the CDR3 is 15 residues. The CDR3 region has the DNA TGCGCCAGCAACCGCCCCCAGACAGGGGCCTATGGCTACACCTTC. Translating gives CASNRPQTGAYGYTF.

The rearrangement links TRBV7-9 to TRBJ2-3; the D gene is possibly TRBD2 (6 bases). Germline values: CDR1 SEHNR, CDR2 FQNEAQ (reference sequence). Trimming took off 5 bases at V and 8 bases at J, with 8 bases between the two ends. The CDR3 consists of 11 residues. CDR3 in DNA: TGTGCCAGCAGCACCGGGGGTACGCAGTATTTT. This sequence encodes CASSTGGTQYF. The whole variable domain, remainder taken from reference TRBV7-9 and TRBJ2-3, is DTGVSQNPRHKITKRGQNVTFRCDPISEHNRLYWYRQTLGQGPEFLTYFQNEAQLEKSRLLSDRFSAERPKGSFSTLEIQRTEQGDSAMYLCASSTGGTQYFGPGTRLTVL.

CDR3: CASSNPDRADYGYTF. The CDR3 nucleotides read TGTGCCAGCAGCAACCCCGACAGGGCTGACTATGGCTACACCTTC. The V call is TRBV6-6, the J call TRBJ1-2, with TRBD1 identical over 7 bases. Per the germline V gene, CDR1 is MNHNY and CDR2 is SVGAGI (reference sequence). The junction had 10 bases not matched to a gene; V was cut back by 6 bases and J by 3 bases. This CDR3 has 15 residues.

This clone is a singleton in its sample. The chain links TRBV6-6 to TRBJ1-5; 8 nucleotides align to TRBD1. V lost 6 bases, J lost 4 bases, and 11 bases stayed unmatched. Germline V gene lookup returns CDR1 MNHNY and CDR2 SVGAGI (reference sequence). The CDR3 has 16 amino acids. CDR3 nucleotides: TGTGCCAGCAGCCTTTCACTGGACAGGGAGAATCAGCCCCAGCATTTT. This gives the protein CASSLSLDRENQPQHF.

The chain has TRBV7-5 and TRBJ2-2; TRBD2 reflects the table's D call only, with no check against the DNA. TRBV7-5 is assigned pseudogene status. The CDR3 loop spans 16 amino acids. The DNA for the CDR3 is TGTGCCAGAAGCTTAAGGACCGCGGGAGTGCCCGGGGAGCTGTTTTTT. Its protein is CARSLRTAGVPGELFF.

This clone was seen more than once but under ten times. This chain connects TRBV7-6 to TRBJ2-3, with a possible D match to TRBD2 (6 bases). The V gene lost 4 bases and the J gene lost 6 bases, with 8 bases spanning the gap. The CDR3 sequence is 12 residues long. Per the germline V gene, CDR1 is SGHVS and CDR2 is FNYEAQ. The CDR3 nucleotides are TGTGCCAGCAGCTCGACTAGGGATACGCAGTATTTT. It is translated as CASSSTRDTQYF.

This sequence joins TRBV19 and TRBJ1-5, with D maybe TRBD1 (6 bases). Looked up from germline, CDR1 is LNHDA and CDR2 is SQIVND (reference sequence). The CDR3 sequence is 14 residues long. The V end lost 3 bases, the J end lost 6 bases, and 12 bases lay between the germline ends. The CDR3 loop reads CASSILGGTQPQHF. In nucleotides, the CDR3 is TGTGCCAGTAGTATTTTAGGGGGAACTCAGCCCCAGCATTTT.

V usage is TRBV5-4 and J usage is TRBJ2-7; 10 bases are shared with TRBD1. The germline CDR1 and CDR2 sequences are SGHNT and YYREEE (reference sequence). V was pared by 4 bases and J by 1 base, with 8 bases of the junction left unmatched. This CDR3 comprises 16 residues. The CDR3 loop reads CASSEGGTGVSYEQYF. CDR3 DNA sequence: TGTGCCAGCAGCGAGGGAGGGACAGGGGTGTCCTACGAGCAGTACTTC.

CDR3 sequence (DNA): TGTGCCAGCAGCTTAAGGGCTAGCGGGAGCGGGGAGCAGTACTTC. Its translation is CASSLRASGSGEQYF. V and J are TRBV7-3 and TRBJ2-7; 10 nucleotides agree with TRBD2. There are 15 residues in the CDR3. V lost 1 base and J lost 7; bases outside the gene matches: 7. Per germline, CDR1 SGHTA and CDR2 FQGTGA.

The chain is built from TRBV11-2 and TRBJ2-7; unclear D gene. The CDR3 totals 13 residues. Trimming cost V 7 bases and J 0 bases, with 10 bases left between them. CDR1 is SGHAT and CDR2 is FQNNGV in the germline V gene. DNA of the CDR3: TGTGCCAGCAAACCCGAGAGCTCCTACGAGCAGTACTTC. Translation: CASKPESSYEQYF.

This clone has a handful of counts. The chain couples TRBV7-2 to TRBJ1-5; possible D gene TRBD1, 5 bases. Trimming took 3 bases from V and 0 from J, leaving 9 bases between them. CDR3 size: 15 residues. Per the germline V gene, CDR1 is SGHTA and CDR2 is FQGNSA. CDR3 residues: CASSFTRVSNQPQHF. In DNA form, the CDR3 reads TGTGCCAGCAGCTTCACCAGGGTTAGCAATCAGCCCCAGCATTTT.

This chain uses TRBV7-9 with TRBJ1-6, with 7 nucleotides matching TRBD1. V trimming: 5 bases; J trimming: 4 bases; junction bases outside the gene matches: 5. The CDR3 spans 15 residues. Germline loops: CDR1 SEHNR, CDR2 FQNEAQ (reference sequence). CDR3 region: CASSPPGQYNSPLHF. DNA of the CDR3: TGTGCCAGCAGCCCCCCGGGACAGTATAATTCACCCCTCCACTTT.

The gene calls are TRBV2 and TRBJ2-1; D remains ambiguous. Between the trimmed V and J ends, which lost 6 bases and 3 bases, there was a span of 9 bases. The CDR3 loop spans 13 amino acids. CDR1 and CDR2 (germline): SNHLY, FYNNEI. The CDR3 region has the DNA TGTGCCAGCAGCGTTTCTTTCTACAATGAGCAGTTCTTC. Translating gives CASSVSFYNEQFF.

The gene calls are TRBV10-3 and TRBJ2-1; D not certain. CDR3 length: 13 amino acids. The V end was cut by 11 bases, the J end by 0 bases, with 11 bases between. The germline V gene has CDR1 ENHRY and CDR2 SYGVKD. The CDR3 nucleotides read TGTGCCGCTGCAGCTAGCTCCTACAATGAGCAGTTCTTC. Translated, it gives CAAAASSYNEQFF.

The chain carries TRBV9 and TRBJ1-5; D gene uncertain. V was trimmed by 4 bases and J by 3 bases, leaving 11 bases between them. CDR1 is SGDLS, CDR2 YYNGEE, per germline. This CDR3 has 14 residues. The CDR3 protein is CASSPQVDNQPQHF. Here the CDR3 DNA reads TGTGCCAGCAGCCCGCAGGTGGACAATCAGCCCCAGCATTTT.

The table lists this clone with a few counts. CDR3 sequence reads: CASSIIVGQSNEKLFF. CDR3 DNA: TGTGCCAGTAGTATAATTGTAGGACAGAGTAATGAAAAACTGTTTTTT. The V call is TRBV19, the J call TRBJ1-4; perhaps TRBD1 as D (6 bases). Germline V gene lookup returns CDR1 LNHDA and CDR2 SQIVND (reference sequence). The CDR3 has 16 amino acids. V lost 2 bases and J 4 bases, leaving 14 bases between the germline ends.

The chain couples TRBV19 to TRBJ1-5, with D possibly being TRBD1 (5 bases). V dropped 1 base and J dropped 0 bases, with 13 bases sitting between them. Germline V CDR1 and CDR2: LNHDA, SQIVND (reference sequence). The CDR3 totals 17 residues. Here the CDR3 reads CASSIGRRQYSNQPQHF. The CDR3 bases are TGTGCCAGTAGTATAGGCCGAAGACAGTATAGCAATCAGCCCCAGCATTTT.

The CDR3 here is CATSPRGGGTLLEQYF. Written as DNA, the CDR3 is TGTGCCACCAGCCCCCGGGGGGGCGGGACCCTACTTGAGCAGTACTTC. The chain carries TRBV15 and TRBJ2-7, with 8 bases fitting TRBD2. Germline V gene lookup returns CDR1 LNHNV and CDR2 YYDKDF (reference sequence). V was pared by 5 bases and J by 7 bases, with 16 bases of the junction left unmatched. The CDR3 runs 16 residues.

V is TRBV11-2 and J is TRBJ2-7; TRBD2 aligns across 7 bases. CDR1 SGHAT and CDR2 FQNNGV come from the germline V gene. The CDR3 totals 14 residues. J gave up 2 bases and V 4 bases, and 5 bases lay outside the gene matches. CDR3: CASSSGLDAYEQYF. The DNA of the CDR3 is TGTGCCAGCAGCTCAGGACTAGACGCCTACGAGCAGTACTTC.

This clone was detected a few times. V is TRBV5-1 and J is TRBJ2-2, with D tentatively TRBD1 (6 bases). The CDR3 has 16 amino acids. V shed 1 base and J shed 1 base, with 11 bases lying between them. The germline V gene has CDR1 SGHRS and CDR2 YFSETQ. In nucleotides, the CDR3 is TGCGCCAGCAGCTTGTCCCAAGGGGGGAACACCGGGGAGCTGTTTTTT. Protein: CASSLSQGGNTGELFF.

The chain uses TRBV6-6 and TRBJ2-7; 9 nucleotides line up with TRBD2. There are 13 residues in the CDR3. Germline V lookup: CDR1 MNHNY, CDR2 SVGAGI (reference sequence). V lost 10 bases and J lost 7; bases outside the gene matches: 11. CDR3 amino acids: CATAAGGLGEQYF. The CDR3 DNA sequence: TGTGCCACAGCTGCGGGAGGGCTTGGGGAGCAGTACTTC.

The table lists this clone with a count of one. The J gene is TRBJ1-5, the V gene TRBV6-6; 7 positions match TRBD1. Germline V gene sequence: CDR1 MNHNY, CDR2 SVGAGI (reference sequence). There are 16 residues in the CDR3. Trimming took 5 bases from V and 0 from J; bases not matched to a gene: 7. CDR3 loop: CASSTDRFYSNQPQHF. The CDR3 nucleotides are TGTGCCAGCAGTACGGACAGGTTTTATAGCAATCAGCCCCAGCATTTT.

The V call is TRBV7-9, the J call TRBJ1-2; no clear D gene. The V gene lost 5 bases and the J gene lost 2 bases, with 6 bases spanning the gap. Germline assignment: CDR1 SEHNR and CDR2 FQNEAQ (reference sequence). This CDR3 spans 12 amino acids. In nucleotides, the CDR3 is TGTGCCAGCAGCCGCGAGAACTATGGCTACACCTTC. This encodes CASSRENYGYTF.

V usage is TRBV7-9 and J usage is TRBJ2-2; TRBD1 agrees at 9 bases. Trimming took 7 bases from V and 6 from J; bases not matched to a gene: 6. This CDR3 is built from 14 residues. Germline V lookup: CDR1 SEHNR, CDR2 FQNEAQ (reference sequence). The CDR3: CASTRTGDAGELFF. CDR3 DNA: TGTGCCAGCACCAGGACAGGGGACGCCGGGGAGCTGTTTTTT.